One sample yielded the 8 T cell receptor beta chains listed below, sequenced in a study of blood T cells in healthy people across ages. It was with a sample-barcoded 5' primer and a J-beta primer mix that a second PCR of roughly 6 to 11 cycles was run. TCRdb re-derived calls from the 5' RACE reads in MiXCR, one entry per CDR3 protein. The sample holds around 1.5 million distinct CDR3 sequences, 35% to 45% seen once. The sample taken for sequencing was blood. Every receptor here comes from a woman aged 18 to 35 in good health.

V usage is TRBV10-3 and J usage is TRBJ2-7, with 8 bases lining up with TRBD2. The V segment lost 10 bases and the J segment 1 base; nucleotides outside the gene matches: 9. The V gene's germline CDR1 is ENHRY and CDR2 SYGVKD. There are 14 residues in the CDR3. The CDR3 DNA follows: TGTGCCACCTCAAGCGGGAGACAGTCCTACGAGCAGTACTTC. Translating gives CATSSGRQSYEQYF.

The chain uses TRBV29-1 and TRBJ2-5; the D gene is possibly TRBD2 (6 bases). The V gene lost 4 bases and the J gene lost 11 bases, with 26 bases spanning the gap. This CDR3 region has 15 residues. The germline V gene encodes CDR1 SQVTM and CDR2 ANQGSEA. Here the CDR3 reads CSVGAGTGFTMTQYF. The CDR3 DNA follows: TGCAGCGTTGGGGCCGGGACTGGCTTTACAATGACGCAGTACTTC.

V and J are TRBV5-5 and TRBJ2-3; unclear D gene. With 0 bases removed from V and 2 bases from J, the gap between germline ends came to 16 bases. This CDR3 has 17 residues. Germline lookup yields CDR1 SGHKS and CDR2 YYEKEE (reference sequence). DNA of the CDR3: TGTGCCAGCAGCTTGGTGTGGATATCGGTCAACACAGATACGCAGTATTTT. It encodes CASSLVWISVNTDTQYF.

Regarding this clonotype: This may stem from a read error, because a much larger clone lies one nucleotide away. The chain employs TRBV5-1 and TRBJ2-6; D gene ambiguous. The germline V gene encodes CDR1 SGHRS and CDR2 YFSETQ. The CDR3 spans 11 residues. The V and J ends lost 7 bases and 11 bases respectively, with 10 bases between them. This CDR3 reads CASSSADVLTF. In DNA, the CDR3 is TGCGCCAGCTCCAGTGCCGACGTCCTGACTTTC.

In regard to this clonotype: A read error may be the cause here, since a much bigger clone is one base away. This is likely a read error, given that the CDR3 carries no conserved phenylalanine or tryptophan at its end. The chain recombines TRBV29-1 with TRBJ2-1; D tentatively reads TRBD1 or TRBD2 (5 bases each). CDR3 length equals 13 residues. CDR1 and CDR2 from the germline V gene are SQVTM and ANQGSEA. Trimming removed 7 bases from V and 0 bases from J, with 10 bases in between. Here the CDR3 reads CSGGTASYNEQFS. CDR3 in DNA: TGCAGCGGGGGGACCGCCTCCTACAATGAGCAGTTCTCC.

This clonotype has a handful of counts. The chain links TRBV20-1 to TRBJ2-1, with D hard to call. The CDR3 is 14 amino acids. Germline CDR1 reads DFQATT; CDR2 reads SNEGSKA (reference sequence). Trimming shortened V by 3 bases and J by 4 bases, and 13 bases separated the two germline ends. The CDR3 DNA reads as TGCAGTGCTAGTTCGGCTATGGTTTACAATGAGCAGTTCTTC. Protein sequence: CSASSAMVYNEQFF.

The chain has TRBV28 and TRBJ2-1; 10 nucleotides line up with TRBD2. This CDR3 is 14 amino acids long. Germline V CDR1 and CDR2: MDHEN, SYDVKM. The trim removed 7 bases at V and 8 bases at J, leaving 8 bases unmatched. The CDR3 nucleotides are TGTGCCAGCACTAAGCGGGGGGGAATCCATGAGCAGTTCTTC. This translates into CASTKRGGIHEQFF.

In its sample, this clonotype was seen a few times. The chain has TRBV20-1 and TRBJ1-5, with TRBD1 matching 9 bases. This CDR3 is 16 amino acids long. CDR1 DFQATT and CDR2 SNEGSKA come from the germline V gene (reference sequence). With 6 bases clipped from V and 2 bases from J, the junction kept 11 bases outside the gene matches. CDR3: CSATRTGGLGNQPQHF. CDR3 nucleotides: TGCAGTGCGACCCGCACAGGGGGCTTGGGCAATCAGCCCCAGCATTTT.